This T cell receptor beta chain is from a study of STAT5B mutations in CD4+ large granular lymphocyte leukemia. Study-level background: Among healthy controls, a particular HLA allele went with more CDR3 'QG' motifs.

Using immunoSEQ multiplex PCR, the repertoire was profiled, and TCRdb retains in-frame clones only, with some absent. The profile shows some 30,000 clones, about four fifths of them singletons. This clone was picked up a small number of times. Its antigen is undetermined. Germline V gene lookup returns CDR1 SGDLS and CDR2 YYNGEE. The junction had 9 bases not matched to a gene; V was cut back by 0 bases and J by 4 bases. The CDR3 is 17 amino acids. General study results and limits: CD4-sorted patient repertoires seemed more clonal than healthy CD4+ repertoires. Compared with healthy controls (2/35), patient top clones favored TRBV06 (8/27).

This receptor was identified in a human donor in good health. The chain uses TRBV9 and TRBJ2-5, with 10 positions matching TRBD2. The sequenced sample was CD4+ T cells from blood buffy coats. CDR3 sequence reads: CASSVGTSGWEGETQYF. CDR3 nucleotides: TGTGCCAGCAGCGTAGGGACTAGCGGTTGGGAGGGAGAGACCCAGTACTTC. The entire variable domain, with the rest obtained from reference TRBV9 and TRBJ2-5, is as follows: DSGVTQTPKHLITATGQRVTLRCSPRSGDLSVYWYQQSLDQGLQFLIQYYNGEERAKGNILERFSAQQFPDLHSELNLSSLELGDSALYFCASSVGTSGWEGETQYFGPGTRLLVL.